This note documents a single T cell receptor (beta chain) sequence. This record comes from a study of TIL therapy for anti-PD-1-resistant metastatic lung cancer. As for the study in general: Tumors had a median PD-L1 proportion score of 6%.

Time point: pre-treatment sample, taken before nivolumab and TIL therapy. The immunoSEQ assay was v3. Some clones are missing from TCRdb's copy, which holds only in-frame ones; the method was immunoSEQ multiplex PCR. The table lists some 45,000 clones, approximately 86% of them singletons, with 5% in the top ten. V lost 6 bases and J lost 6, with 19 bases in between. The V gene's germline CDR1 is MDHEN and CDR2 SYDVKM. The CDR3 is 15 amino acids. The sequence was collected from a person aged 25-79 years with non-small cell lung cancer. The material sequenced was blood, taken at baseline. The rearrangement joins TRBV28 to TRBJ2-3; a possible D gene is TRBD1 (5 bases). The CDR3 DNA sequence: TGTGCCAGCAGCCGAGCGTCGGACAATGCGGATACGCAGTATTTT. Translated, it gives CASSRASDNADTQYF.